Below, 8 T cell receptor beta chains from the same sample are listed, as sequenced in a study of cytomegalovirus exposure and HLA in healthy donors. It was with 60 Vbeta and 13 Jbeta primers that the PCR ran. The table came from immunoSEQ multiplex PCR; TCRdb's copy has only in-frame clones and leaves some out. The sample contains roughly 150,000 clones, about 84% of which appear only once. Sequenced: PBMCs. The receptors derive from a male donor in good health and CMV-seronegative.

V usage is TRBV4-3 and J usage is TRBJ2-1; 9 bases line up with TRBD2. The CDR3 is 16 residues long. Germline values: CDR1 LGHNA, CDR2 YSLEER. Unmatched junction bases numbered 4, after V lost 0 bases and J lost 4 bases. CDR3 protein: CASSQDLLAGYNEQFF. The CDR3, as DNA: TGCGCCAGCAGCCAAGATCTACTAGCGGGTTACAATGAGCAGTTCTTC.

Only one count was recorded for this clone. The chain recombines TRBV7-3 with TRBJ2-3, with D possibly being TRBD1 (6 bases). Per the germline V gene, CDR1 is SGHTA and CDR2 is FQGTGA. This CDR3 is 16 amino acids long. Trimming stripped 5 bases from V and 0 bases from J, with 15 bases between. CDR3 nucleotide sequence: TGTGCCAGCAGCACCGGACAGATGACTAGCACAGATACGCAGTATTTT. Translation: CASSTGQMTSTDTQYF.

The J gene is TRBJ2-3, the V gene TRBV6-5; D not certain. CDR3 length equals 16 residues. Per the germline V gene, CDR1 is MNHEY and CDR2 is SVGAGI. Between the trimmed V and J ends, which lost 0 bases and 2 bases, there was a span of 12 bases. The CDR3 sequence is CASSYSRLGHTDTQYF. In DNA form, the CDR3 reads TGTGCCAGCAGTTACTCGAGGTTAGGTCACACAGATACGCAGTATTTT.

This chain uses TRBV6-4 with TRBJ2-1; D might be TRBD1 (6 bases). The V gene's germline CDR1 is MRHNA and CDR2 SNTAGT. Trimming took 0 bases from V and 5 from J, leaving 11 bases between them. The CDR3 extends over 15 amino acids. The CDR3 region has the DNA TGTGCCAGCAGTGACTCGTCCAGGGACAACAATGAGCAGTTCTTC. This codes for CASSDSSRDNNEQFF.

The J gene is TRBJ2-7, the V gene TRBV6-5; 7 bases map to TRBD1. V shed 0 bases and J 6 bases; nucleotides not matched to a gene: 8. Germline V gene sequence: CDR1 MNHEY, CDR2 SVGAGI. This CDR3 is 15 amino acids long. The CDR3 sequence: CASSYSTGTVSEQYF. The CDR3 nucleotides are TGTGCCAGCAGTTACTCGACCGGGACAGTGAGCGAGCAGTACTTC.

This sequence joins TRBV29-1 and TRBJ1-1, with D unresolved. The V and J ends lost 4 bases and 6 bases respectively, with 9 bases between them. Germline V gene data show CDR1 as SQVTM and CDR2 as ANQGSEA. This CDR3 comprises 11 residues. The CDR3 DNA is TGCAGCGTTGCCGAGGGATCTGAAGCTTTCTTT. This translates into CSVAEGSEAFF.

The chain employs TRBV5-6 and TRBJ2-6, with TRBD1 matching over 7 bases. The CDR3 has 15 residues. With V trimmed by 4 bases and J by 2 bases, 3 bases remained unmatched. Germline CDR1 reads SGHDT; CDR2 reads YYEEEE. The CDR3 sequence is CASSLTGAGANVLTF. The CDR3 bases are TGTGCCAGCAGCCTCACAGGGGCTGGGGCCAACGTCCTGACTTTC.

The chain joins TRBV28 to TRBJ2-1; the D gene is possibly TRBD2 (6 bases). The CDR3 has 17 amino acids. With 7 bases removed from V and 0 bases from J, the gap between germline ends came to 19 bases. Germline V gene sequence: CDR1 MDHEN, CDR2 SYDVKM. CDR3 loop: CASIHHSLRDSYNEQFF. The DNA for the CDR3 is TGTGCCAGCATTCACCACTCGTTGCGGGACTCCTACAATGAGCAGTTCTTC.